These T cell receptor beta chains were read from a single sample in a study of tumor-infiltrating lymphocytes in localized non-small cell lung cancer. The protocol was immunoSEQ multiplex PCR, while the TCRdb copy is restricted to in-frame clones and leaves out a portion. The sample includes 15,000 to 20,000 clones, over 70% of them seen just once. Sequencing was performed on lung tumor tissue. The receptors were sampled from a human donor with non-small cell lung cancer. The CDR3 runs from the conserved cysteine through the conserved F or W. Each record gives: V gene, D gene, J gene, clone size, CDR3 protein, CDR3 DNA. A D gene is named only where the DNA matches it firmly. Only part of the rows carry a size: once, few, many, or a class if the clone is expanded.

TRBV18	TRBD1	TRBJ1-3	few	CASSSRDRGPGNTIYF	TGTGCCAGCTCATCCCGGGACAGGGGACCTGGAAACACCATATATTTT
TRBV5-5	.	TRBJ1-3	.	CASSLAGGGNTIYF	TGTGCCAGCAGCTTGGCCGGCGGCGGAAACACCATATATTTT
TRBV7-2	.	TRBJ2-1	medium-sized	CASSLILLGPVEQFF	TGTGCCAGCAGCTTAATACTACTCGGTCCAGTTGAGCAGTTCTTC
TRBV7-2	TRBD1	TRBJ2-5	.	CASSFIGTGGKTQYF	TGTGCCAGCAGCTTCATCGGGACAGGGGGAAAGACCCAGTACTTC
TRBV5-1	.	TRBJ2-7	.	CASSLGRTYEQYF	TGCGCCAGCAGCCTGGGACGGACCTACGAGCAGTACTTC
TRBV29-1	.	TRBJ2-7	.	CSVITRAPYEQYF	TGCAGCGTTATAACTAGGGCACCCTACGAGCAGTACTTC
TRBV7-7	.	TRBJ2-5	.	CASSSQGQGETQYF	TGTGCTAGTAGTTCCCAGGGGCAGGGTGAGACCCAGTACTTC
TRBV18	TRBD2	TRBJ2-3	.	CASSNLAGGPTDTQYF	TGTGCCAGCTCAAACTTAGCGGGGGGGCCCACGGATACGCAGTATTTT
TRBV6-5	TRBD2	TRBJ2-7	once	CASSYGGRASNEQYF	TGTGCCAGCAGTTACGGCGGGAGGGCCTCGAACGAGCAGTACTTC
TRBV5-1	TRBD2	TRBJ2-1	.	CASSTTSGGAPYNEQFF	TGCGCCAGCAGCACGACTAGCGGGGGGGCCCCATACAATGAGCAGTTCTTC
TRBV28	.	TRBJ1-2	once	CASSNYGYTF	TGTGCCAGCAGTAATTATGGCTACACCTTC
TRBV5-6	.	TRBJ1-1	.	CASSFWGVSTEAFF	TGTGCCAGCAGCTTTTGGGGGGTAAGCACTGAAGCTTTCTTT
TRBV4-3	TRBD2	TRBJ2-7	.	CASSQVYPAGGEPYEQYF	TGCGCCAGCAGCCAAGTCTACCCCGCGGGAGGGGAACCCTACGAGCAGTACTTC
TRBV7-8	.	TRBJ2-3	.	CASSLQGTDTQYF	TGTGCCAGCAGCTTACAGGGCACAGATACGCAGTATTTT
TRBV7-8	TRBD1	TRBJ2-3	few	CASGRDRITDTQYF	TGTGCCAGCGGCCGGGACAGGATTACAGATACGCAGTATTTT
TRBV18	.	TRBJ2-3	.	CASSRTRTGTDTQYF	TGTGCCAGCTCACGAACGAGGACGGGCACAGATACGCAGTATTTT
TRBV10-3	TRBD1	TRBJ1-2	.	CAISVVGQGQGYTF	TGTGCCATCAGTGTCGTAGGACAGGGGCAAGGCTACACCTTC
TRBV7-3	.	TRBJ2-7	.	CASSLAGNYEQYF	TGTGCCAGCAGCTTAGCGGGAAACTACGAGCAGTACTTC
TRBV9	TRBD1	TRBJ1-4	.	CASSAGQADGEKLFF	TGTGCCAGCAGCGCGGGACAGGCTGACGGAGAAAAACTGTTTTTT
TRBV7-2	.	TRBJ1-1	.	CASSLDERSLSPGEAFF	TGTGCCAGCAGCTTAGACGAAAGGTCCCTCTCCCCGGGTGAAGCTTTCTTT
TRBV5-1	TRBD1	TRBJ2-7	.	CASSLGGGTSYEQYF	TGCGCCAGCAGCTTGGGAGGGGGCACCTCCTACGAGCAGTACTTC
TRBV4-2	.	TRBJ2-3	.	CASSQDPSDSTDTQYF	TGTGCCAGCAGCCAAGATCCTAGTGATAGCACAGATACGCAGTATTTT
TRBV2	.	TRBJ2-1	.	CASRPDGLQTYEQFF	TGTGCCAGCAGACCGGACGGACTACAAACCTATGAGCAGTTCTTC
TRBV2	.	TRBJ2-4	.	CASSNAPNLAKNIQYF	TGTGCCAGCAGTAACGCTCCGAATTTAGCCAAAAACATTCAGTACTTC
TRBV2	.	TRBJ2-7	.	CASRGAQGTSTGEQYF	TGTGCCAGCAGGGGCGCGCAGGGGACCTCGACGGGAGAGCAGTACTTC
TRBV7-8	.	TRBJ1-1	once	CASVAVSMNTEAFF	TGTGCCAGCGTCGCGGTAAGCATGAACACTGAAGCTTTCTTT
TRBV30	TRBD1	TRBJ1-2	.	CAWSDFGTARSGYTF	TGTGCCTGGAGCGATTTCGGGACAGCTAGGAGTGGCTACACCTTC
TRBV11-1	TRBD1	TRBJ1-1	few	CASSKRTGMNTEAFF	TGTGCCAGCAGCAAGAGGACAGGGATGAACACTGAAGCTTTCTTT
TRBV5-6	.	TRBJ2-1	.	CASSSELKGYNEQFF	TGTGCCAGCAGTTCCGAACTAAAGGGCTACAATGAGCAGTTCTTC
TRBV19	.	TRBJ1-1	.	CASSIGVGVSEAFF	TGTGCCAGTAGTATCGGTGTGGGAGTCAGTGAAGCTTTCTTT
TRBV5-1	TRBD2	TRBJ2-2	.	CASSLPAGALGTGELFF	TGCGCCAGCAGCTTGCCTGCGGGAGCGCTCGGGACCGGGGAGCTGTTTTTT
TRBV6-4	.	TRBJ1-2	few	CASSDSGEGGYTF	TGTGCCAGCAGTGACTCTGGAGAGGGAGGCTACACCTTC
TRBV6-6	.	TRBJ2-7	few	CASTKSAGASYEQYF	TGTGCCAGCACCAAAAGTGCGGGGGCCTCCTACGAGCAGTACTTC
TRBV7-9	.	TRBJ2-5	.	CASSLGGPRETQYF	TGTGCCAGCAGCTTAGGGGGCCCTAGGGAGACCCAGTACTTC
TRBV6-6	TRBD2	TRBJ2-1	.	CASSQLAGEDEQFF	TGTGCCAGCAGTCAGCTAGCGGGAGAGGATGAGCAGTTCTTC
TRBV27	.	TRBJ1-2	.	CASRSRTDDGYTF	TGTGCCAGCAGGTCTAGGACAGATGATGGCTACACCTTC
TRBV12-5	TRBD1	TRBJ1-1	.	CASGLVTGESTEAFF	TGTGCTAGTGGTTTGGTTACAGGGGAGAGCACTGAAGCTTTCTTT
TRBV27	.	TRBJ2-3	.	CASSLRSGGMRDTQYF	TGTGCCAGCAGTTTACGGTCAGGCGGGATGAGAGATACGCAGTATTTT
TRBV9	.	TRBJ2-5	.	CASSVSNQETQYF	TGTGCCAGCAGCGTTAGTAACCAAGAGACCCAGTACTTC
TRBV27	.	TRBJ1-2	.	CASGWPLGDYGYTF	TGTGCCAGCGGATGGCCCCTTGGGGACTATGGCTACACCTTC
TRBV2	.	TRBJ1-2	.	CASSVNYGYTF	TGTGCCAGCAGTGTTAACTATGGCTACACCTTC
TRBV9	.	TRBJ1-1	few	CASSVDSWNTEAFF	TGTGCCAGCAGCGTAGACAGCTGGAACACTGAAGCTTTCTTT
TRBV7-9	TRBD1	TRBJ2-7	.	CASSLGQGAYEQYF	TGTGCCAGCAGCTTGGGGCAGGGGGCCTACGAGCAGTACTTC
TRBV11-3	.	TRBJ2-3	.	CASSLTTSTDTQYF	TGTGCCAGCAGCTTAACGACTAGCACAGATACGCAGTATTTT
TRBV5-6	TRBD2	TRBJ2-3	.	CASSPLLAGGSKVADTQYF	TGTGCCAGCAGCCCCCTTTTAGCGGGGGGCTCGAAGGTGGCAGATACGCAGTATTTT
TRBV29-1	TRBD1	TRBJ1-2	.	CSVASSLTGGHGYTF	TGCAGCGTTGCTTCCTCTTTGACAGGGGGGCATGGCTACACCTTC
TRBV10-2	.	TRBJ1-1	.	CASSEPTNTEAFF	TGCGCCAGCAGTGAGCCCACGAACACTGAAGCTTTCTTT
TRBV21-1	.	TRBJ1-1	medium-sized	CASSARRGSSTEAFF	TGTGCCAGCAGCGCCCGCAGGGGGAGCAGTACTGAAGCTTTCTTT
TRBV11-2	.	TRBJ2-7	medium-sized	CASSLGGFPYEQYF	TGTGCCAGCAGCTTAGGGGGGTTTCCCTACGAGCAGTACTTC
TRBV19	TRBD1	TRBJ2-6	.	CASSRDRGSSGANVLTF	TGTGCCAGTAGCCGGGACAGGGGATCCTCTGGGGCCAACGTCCTGACTTTC
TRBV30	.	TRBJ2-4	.	CASRDNFSPPDIQYF	TGTGCCTCCCGGGACAACTTTAGCCCTCCTGACATTCAGTACTTC
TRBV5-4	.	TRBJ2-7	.	CASSDGWDISSYEQYF	TGTGCCAGCAGCGACGGATGGGACATCAGCTCCTACGAGCAGTACTTC
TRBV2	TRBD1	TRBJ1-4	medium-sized	CASTYTGTGSEKLFF	TGTGCCAGCACTTACACCGGGACAGGGAGCGAAAAACTGTTTTTT
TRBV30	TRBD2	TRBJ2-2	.	CAWAFSGSTTGELFF	TGTGCCTGGGCCTTTAGCGGGAGTACCACCGGGGAGCTGTTTTTT
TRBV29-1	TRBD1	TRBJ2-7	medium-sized	CSVVNRGPTYEQYF	TGCAGCGTGGTTAACAGGGGGCCCACCTACGAGCAGTACTTC
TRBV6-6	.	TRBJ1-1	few	CASSPRGRYTEAFF	TGTGCCAGCAGCCCCAGGGGAAGGTACACTGAAGCTTTCTTT
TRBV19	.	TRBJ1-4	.	CASNHLFVEPEKLFF	TGTGCCAGTAATCATCTATTTGTAGAGCCAGAAAAACTGTTTTTT
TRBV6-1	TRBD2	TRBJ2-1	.	CASSVTSGSYEQFF	TGTGCCAGCAGTGTGACTAGCGGGAGTTATGAGCAGTTCTTC